This TCR beta chain is drawn from a study of T cells in localized non-small cell lung cancer. Whole-study results and caveats: Greater T cell density in blood accompanied longer overall survival. Clonality of T cells reached its maximum in uninvolved adjacent lung, surpassing tumor.

Generated by immunoSEQ multiplex PCR, the TCRdb table keeps only in-frame clones and is missing some. The table has around 33,000 clones, about nine tenths seen once. J lost 5 bases, V lost 5 bases, and 4 bases had no gene match. Germline values: CDR1 SNHLY, CDR2 FYNNEI. This CDR3 spans 13 amino acids. As for this clone: The antigen is undetermined.

This chain joins TRBV2 and TRBJ2-5, with 8 bases fitting TRBD1. Specimen: peripheral blood, collected before any cancer treatment. This clonotype was sampled from a female donor of 60 years or more with stage I lung adenocarcinoma. The CDR3, as DNA: TGTGCCAGCAGTTCGGACAGGGCGGAGACCCAGTACTTC. Its protein product is CASSSDRAETQYF.